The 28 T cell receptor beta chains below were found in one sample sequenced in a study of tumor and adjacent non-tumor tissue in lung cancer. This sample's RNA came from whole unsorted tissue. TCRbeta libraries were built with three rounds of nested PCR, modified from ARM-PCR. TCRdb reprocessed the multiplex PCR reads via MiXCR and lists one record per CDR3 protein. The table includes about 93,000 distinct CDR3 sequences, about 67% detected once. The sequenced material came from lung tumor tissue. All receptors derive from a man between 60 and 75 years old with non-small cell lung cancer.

As DNA, the CDR3 is TGCATTGCCATGGACACTTGGAATGAAGCTTTCTTT. Protein: CIAMDTWNEAFF. The chain combines TRBV20-1 with TRBJ1-1; maybe TRBD1 (5 bases). CDR3 length equals 12 residues. The germline gives CDR1 DFQATT, CDR2 SNEGSKA (reference sequence).

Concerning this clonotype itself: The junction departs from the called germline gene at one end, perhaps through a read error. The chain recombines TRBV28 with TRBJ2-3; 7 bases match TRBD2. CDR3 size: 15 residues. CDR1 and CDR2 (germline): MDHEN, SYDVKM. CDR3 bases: TGCGCCAGCAGTTTGAGGGTAGCGGGCACATATACGCAGTATTTT. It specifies CASSLRVAGTYTQYF.

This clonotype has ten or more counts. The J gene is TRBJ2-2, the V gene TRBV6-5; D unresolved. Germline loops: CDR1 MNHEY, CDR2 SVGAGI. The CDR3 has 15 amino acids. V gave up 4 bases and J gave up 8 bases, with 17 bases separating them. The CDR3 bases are TGTGCCAGCAGTTCCGGCACTTCGGCTTTGGGGGAGCTGTTTTTT. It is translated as CASSSGTSALGELFF.

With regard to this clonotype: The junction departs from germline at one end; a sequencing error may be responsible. In DNA form, the CDR3 reads TGTGCCAACAGTGAAGGGACGGCCTCTGGAAACACAATATATTTT. Protein product: CANSEGTASGNTIYF. The chain combines TRBV25-1 with TRBJ1-3, with D possibly being TRBD1 (5 bases). The CDR3 totals 15 residues. Germline lookup yields CDR1 MGHDK and CDR2 SYGVNS.

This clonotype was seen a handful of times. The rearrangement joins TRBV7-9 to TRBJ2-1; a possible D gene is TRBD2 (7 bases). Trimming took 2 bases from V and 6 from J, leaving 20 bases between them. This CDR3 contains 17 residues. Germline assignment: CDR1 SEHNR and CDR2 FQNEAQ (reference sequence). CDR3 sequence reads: CASSLRSSGGMINEQFF. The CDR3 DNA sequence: TGTGCCAGCAGCTTACGCAGTTCGGGGGGCATGATCAATGAGCAGTTCTTC.

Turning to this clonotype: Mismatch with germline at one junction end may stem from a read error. CDR3 residues: CSSSHRTSTATHYF. CDR3 nucleotide sequence: TGTTCCAGCAGCCACCGGACTTCTACGGCTACGCACTATTTT. This chain joins TRBV11-2 and TRBJ2-3; maybe TRBD2 (5 bases). There are 14 residues in the CDR3. Germline V gives CDR1 SGHAT, CDR2 FQNNGV.

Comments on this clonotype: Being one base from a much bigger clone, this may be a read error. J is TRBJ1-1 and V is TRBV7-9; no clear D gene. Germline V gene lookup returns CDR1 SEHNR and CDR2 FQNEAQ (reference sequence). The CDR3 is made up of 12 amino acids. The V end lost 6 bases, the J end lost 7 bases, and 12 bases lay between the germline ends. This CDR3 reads CASSPIGLEAFF. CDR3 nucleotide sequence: TGTGCCAGCAGTCCGATAGGGCTTGAAGCTTTCTTT.

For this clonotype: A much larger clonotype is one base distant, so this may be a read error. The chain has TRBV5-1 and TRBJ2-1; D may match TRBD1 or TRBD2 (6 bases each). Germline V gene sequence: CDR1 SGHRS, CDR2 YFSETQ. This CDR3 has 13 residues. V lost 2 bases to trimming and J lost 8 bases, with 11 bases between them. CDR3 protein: CASSFGGLDEQFF. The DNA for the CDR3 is TGCGCCAGCAGCTTTGGGGGGCTAGATGAGCAGTTCTTC.

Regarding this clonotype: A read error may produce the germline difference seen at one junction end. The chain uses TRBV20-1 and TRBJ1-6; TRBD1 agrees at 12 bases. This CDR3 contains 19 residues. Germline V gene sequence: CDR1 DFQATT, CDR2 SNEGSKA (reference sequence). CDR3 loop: CSARLVPGQGASYNSALHF. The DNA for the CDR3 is TGCAGTGCTAGATTGGTCCCGGGACAGGGGGCTTCCTATAATTCAGCCCTCCACTTT.

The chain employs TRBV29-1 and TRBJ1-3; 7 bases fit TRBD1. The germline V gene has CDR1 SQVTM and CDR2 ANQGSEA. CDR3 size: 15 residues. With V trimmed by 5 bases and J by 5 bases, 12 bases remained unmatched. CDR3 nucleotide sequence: TGCAGCGTTCGAGAGGGACAGCATTCTAGAAACACCATATATTTT. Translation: CSVREGQHSRNTIYF.

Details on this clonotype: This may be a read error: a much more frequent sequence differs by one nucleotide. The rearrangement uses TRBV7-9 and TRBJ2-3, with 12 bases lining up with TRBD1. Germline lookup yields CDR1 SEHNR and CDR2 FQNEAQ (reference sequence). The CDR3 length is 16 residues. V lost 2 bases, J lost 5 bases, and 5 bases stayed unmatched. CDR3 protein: CASSLRDRGQKDTQYF. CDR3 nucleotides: TGTGCCAGCAGCTTAAGGGACAGGGGGCAGAAAGATACGCAGTATTTT.

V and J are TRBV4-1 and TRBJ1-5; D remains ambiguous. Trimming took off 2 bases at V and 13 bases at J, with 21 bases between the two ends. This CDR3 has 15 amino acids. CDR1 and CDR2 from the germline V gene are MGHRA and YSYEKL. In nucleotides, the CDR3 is TGCGCCAGCAGCCAAAATCTCGATAGCAATCAGCTACAGCATTTT. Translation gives CASSQNLDSNQLQHF.

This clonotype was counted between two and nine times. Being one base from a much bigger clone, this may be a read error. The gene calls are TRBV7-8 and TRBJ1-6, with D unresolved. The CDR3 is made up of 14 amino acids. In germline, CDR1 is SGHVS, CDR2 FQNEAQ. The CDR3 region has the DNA TGTGCCAGCAGCTTAGCGCGTAGCAATTCACCCTTCCACTTT. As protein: CASSLARSNSPFHF.

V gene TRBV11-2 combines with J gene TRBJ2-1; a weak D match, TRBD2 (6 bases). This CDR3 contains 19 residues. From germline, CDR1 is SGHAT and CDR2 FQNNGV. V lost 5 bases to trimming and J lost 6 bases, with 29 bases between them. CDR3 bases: TGTGCCAGCAGCCTGGGACTGGTGGGAGTTTGTTCCCAAGTCAATGAGCAGTTCTTC. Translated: CASSLGLVGVCSQVNEQFF.

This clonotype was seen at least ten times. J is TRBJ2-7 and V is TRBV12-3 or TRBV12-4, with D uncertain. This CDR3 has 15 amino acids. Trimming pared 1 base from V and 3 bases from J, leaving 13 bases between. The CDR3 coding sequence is TGTGCCAGCAGTTTAGAAGGACCCCGCAGCTACGAGCAGTACTTC. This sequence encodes CASSLEGPRSYEQYF.

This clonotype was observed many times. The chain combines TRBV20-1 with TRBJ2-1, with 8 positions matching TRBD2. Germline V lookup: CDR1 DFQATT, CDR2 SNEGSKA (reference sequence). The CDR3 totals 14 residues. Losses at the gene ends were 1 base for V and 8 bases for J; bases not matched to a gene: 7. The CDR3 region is CSARGSGSIDEQFF. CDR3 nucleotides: TGCAGTGCTAGAGGGAGCGGGAGTATCGATGAGCAGTTCTTC.

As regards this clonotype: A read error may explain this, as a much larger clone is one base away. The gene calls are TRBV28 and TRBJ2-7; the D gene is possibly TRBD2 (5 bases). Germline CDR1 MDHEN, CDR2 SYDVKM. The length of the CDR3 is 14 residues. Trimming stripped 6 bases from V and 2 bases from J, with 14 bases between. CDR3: CASSRWTQTYEQYF. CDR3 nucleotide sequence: TGTGCCAGCAGCCGATGGACTCAAACCTACGAGCAGTACTTC.

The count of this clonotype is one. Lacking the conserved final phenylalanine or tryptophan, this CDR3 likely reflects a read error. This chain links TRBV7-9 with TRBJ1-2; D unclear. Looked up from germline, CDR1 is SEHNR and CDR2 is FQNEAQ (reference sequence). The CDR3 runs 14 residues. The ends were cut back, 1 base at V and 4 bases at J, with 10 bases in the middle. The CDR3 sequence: CASSLGGFSYGYTS. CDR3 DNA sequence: TGTGCCAGCAGCTTAGGAGGGTTTTCCTATGGCTACACCTCC.

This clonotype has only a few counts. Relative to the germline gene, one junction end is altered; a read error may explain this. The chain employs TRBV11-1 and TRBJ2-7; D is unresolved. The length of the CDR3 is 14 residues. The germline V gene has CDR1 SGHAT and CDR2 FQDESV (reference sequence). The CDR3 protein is CAGSYPGGVYEQYF. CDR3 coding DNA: TGTGCCGGCAGCTATCCCGGCGGCGTCTACGAGCAGTACTTC.

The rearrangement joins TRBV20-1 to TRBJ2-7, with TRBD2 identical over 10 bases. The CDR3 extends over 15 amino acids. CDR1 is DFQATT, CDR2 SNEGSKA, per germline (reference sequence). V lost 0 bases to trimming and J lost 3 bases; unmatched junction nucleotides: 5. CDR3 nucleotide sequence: TGCAGTGCTAGAGAAAGGACTAGCGGCCACTACGAGCAGTACTTC. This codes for CSARERTSGHYEQYF.

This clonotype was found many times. The CDR3 sequence is CSADFVGQYGYTF. The DNA for the CDR3 is TGCAGTGCTGATTTCGTGGGGCAATATGGCTACACCTTC. V usage is TRBV20-1 and J usage is TRBJ1-2; possibly TRBD1 for D (5 bases). CDR3 length equals 13 residues. V lost 5 bases, J lost 5 bases, and 15 bases lay in between. Germline V lookup: CDR1 DFQATT, CDR2 SNEGSKA (reference sequence).

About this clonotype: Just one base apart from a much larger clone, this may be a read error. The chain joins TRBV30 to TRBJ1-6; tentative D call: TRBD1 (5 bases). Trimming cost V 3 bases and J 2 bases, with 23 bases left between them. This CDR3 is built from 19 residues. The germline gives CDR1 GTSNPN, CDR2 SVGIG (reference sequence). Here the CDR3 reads CAWRSDPRQLLTYNSPLHF. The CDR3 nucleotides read TGTGCCTGGAGATCCGACCCACGACAGTTACTTACCTATAATTCACCCCTCCACTTT.

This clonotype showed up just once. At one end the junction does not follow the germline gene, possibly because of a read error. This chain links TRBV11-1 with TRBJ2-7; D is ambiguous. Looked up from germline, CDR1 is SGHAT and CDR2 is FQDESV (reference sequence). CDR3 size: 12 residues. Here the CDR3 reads CTSTNNWYELYF. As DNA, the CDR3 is TGCACCAGCACCAACAACTGGTATGAGCTGTACTTC.

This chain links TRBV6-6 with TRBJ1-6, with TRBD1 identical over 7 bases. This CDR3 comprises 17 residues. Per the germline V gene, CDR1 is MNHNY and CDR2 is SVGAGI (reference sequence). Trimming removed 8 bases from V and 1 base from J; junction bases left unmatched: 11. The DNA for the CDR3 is TGTGCCAGCTTGACAGCAGGGGGAGCTTCCTATAATTCACCCCTCCACTTT. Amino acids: CASLTAGGASYNSPLHF.

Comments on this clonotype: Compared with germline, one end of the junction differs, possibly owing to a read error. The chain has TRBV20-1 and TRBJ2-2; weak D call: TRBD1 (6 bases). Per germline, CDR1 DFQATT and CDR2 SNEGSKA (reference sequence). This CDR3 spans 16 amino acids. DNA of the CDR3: TGCAGTGCTAGAGACTGGGACACCGCGAACACCGGGGACCTGTTTTTT. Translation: CSARDWDTANTGDLFF.

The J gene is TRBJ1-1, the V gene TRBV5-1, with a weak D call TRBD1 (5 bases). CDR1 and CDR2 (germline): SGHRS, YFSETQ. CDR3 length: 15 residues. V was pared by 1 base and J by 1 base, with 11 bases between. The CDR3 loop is CASSLQIGTNTEAFF. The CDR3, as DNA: TGCGCCAGCAGCTTGCAAATAGGGACGAACACTGAAGCTTTCTTT.

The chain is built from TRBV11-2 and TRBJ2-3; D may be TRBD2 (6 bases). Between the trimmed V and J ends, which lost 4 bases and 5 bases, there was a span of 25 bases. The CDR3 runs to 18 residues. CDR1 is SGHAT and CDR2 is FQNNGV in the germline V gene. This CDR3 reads CASSSRRGGLSARDTQYF. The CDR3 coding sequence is TGTGCCAGCAGCTCGCGGCGGGGCGGACTGAGTGCCCGAGATACGCAGTATTTT.

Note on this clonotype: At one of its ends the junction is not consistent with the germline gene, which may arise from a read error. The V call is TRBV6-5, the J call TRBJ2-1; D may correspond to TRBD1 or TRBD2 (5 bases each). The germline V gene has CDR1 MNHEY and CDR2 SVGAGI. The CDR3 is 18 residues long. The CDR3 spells CASGYSIPGTPGYNERFF. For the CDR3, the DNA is TGTGCCAGCGGTTACTCGATACCGGGGACGCCGGGGTACAATGAGCGGTTCTTC.